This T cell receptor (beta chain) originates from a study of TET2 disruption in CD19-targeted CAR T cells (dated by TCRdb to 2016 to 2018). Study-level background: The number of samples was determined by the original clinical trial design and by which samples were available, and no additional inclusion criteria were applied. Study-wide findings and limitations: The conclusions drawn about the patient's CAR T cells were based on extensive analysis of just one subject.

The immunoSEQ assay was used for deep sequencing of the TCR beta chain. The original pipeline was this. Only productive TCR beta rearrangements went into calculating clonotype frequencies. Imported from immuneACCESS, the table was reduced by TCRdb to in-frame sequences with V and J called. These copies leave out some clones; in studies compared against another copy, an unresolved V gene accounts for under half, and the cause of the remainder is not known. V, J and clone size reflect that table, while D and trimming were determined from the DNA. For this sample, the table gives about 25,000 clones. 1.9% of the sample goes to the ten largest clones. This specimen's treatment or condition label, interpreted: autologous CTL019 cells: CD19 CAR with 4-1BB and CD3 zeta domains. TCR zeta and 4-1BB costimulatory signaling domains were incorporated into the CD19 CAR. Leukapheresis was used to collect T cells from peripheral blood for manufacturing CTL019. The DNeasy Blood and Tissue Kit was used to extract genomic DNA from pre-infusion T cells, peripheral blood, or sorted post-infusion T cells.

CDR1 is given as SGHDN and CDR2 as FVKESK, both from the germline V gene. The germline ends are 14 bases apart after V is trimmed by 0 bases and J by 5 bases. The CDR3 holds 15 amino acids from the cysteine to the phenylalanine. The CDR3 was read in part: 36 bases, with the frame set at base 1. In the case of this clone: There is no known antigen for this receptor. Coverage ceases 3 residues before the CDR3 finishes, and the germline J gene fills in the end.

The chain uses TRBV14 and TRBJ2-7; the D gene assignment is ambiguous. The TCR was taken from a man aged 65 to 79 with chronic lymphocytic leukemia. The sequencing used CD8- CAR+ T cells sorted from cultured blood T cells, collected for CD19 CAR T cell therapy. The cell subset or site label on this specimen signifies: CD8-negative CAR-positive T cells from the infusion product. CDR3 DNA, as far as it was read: TGTGCCAGCAGCCAAGAACAGACCTGGCTTCACGAG. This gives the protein CASSQEQTWLHE. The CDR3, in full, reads CASSQEQTWLHEQYF.